This T cell receptor (beta chain) was obtained from a study of T cell changes during pregnancy in multiple sclerosis. Germline V gene lookup returns CDR1 MDHEN and CDR2 SYDVKM. Between the trimmed V and J ends, which lost 6 bases and 8 bases, there was a span of 16 bases. The CDR3 length is 13 residues. Assay: immunoSEQ multiplex PCR; the TCRdb copy retains only in-frame clones and omits some. This sample has about 23,000 clones, with less than 90% found just once. This receptor was taken from a female donor in good health, enrolled as a control in a pregnancy study. The chain is built from TRBV28 and TRBJ1-2; no clear D gene. The source was CD4+ T cells from peripheral blood mononuclear cells, collected in the first trimester of pregnancy. This CDR3 is CASSPPGEGGYTF. The CDR3 bases are TGTGCCAGCAGCCCCCCTGGGGAGGGAGGCTACACCTTC.